This TCR beta chain was sequenced for a study of response to subunit inactivated influenza vaccine. Study-wide findings and caveats: It was the authors' suggestion that each seasonal influenza vaccination recruits few new T cells.

Turning to this clonotype: No antigen is known for it.

The CDR3 is 12 residues long. CDR1 is GTSNPN and CDR2 is SVGIG in the germline V gene (reference sequence). V lost 5 bases and J 4 bases, leaving 8 bases between the germline ends. From the RT-PCR reads, TCRdb called clonotypes with MiXCR, one entry per CDR3 protein. The sample lists roughly 650,000 distinct CDR3 sequences, approximately 14% occurring once. The chain carries TRBV30 and TRBJ2-2; D is uncertain. The sequence was obtained from a man aged 45-60 years who received an inactivated influenza vaccine. Here the sequenced sample was PBMCs from blood, taken roughly 12 days after vaccination. In nucleotides, the CDR3 is TGTGCCTGGCCCGGCAGCACCGGGGAGCTGTTTTTT. Translating gives CAWPGSTGELFF.